This T cell receptor (beta chain) was profiled in a study of blood T cell repertoires in COVID-19. The data were produced by immunoSEQ multiplex PCR, yet TCRdb's version contains in-frame clones alone and is incomplete. The repertoire holds 250,000 to 350,000 clones, with nearly 90% as singletons. The CDR3 covers 14 residues. Germline V gives CDR1 MNHEY, CDR2 SMNVEV (reference sequence). Trimming stripped 6 bases from V and 1 base from J, with 12 bases between. The chain carries TRBV27 and TRBJ2-5; perhaps TRBD2 as D (5 bases). Sequencing input: PBMCs or T cells enriched from blood (not recorded which). This TCR came from a woman aged 18-29 years with acute COVID-19. CDR3 sequence: CASRAPGLQETQYF. Here the CDR3 DNA reads TGTGCCAGCAGGGCCCCAGGACTCCAAGAGACCCAGTACTTC.